Listed below are T cell receptor beta chains from one sample, sequenced in a study of blood T cells in healthy people across ages. TCRdb independently ran MiXCR on the 5' RACE reads; one entry per CDR3 protein. Among more than 800,000 distinct CDR3 sequences, around 26% were seen once, and the ten largest hold roughly 17%. The sample taken for sequencing was blood. The source is a woman of 80 years or more in good health. Each CDR3 is given with its conserved first and last residue. Fields, in order: CDR3 protein, CDR3 DNA, J gene, D gene, V gene, clone size. A D gene is named only where the DNA matches it firmly. Not every row has a clone size; where given, it reads once, few, many or a size class.

CDR3 protein: CSAGQGLTNEKLFF; CDR3 DNA: TGCAGTGCTGGACAGGGGCTGACTAATGAAAAACTGTTTTTT; J gene: TRBJ1-4; D gene: TRBD1; V gene: TRBV20-1; clone size: many
CDR3 protein: CASGTAATYGYTF; CDR3 DNA: TGTGCCAGCGGGACGGCGGCCACCTATGGCTACACCTTC; J gene: TRBJ1-2; D gene: NA; V gene: TRBV2; clone size: few
CDR3 protein: CASSHNRGFGETQYF; CDR3 DNA: TGTGCCAGCAGCCATAACAGGGGATTTGGGGAGACCCAGTACTTC; J gene: TRBJ2-5; D gene: TRBD1; V gene: TRBV7-6; clone size: many
CDR3 protein: CASSLGGQEQFF; CDR3 DNA: TGTGCCAGCAGCTTAGGGGGACAGGAGCAGTTCTTC; J gene: TRBJ2-1; D gene: TRBD1; V gene: TRBV7-9; clone size: many
CDR3 protein: CASSSAPGHVKGQPQHF; CDR3 DNA: TGTGCCAGCAGCTCCGCTCCAGGGCACGTCAAGGGCCAGCCCCAGCATTTT; J gene: TRBJ1-5; D gene: NA; V gene: TRBV13; clone size: few
CDR3 protein: CASSPAGLAGNEQFF; CDR3 DNA: TGTGCCAGCAGTCCGGCGGGACTAGCTGGCAATGAGCAGTTCTTC; J gene: TRBJ2-1; D gene: TRBD2; V gene: TRBV12-3/TRBV12-4; clone size: many
CDR3 protein: CASGRGSGAGANVLTF; CDR3 DNA: TGTGCCAGCGGTAGAGGAAGTGGGGCTGGGGCCAACGTCCTGACTTTC; J gene: TRBJ2-6; D gene: NA; V gene: TRBV27; clone size: NA
CDR3 protein: CASSYGTDREKLFF; CDR3 DNA: TGTGCCAGCAGTTATGGGACAGATCGCGAAAAACTGTTTTTT; J gene: TRBJ1-4; D gene: TRBD1; V gene: TRBV6-6; clone size: NA
CDR3 protein: CAWTRDRIYTF; CDR3 DNA: TGTGCCTGGACCAGGGACAGGATCTACACCTTC; J gene: TRBJ1-2; D gene: TRBD1; V gene: TRBV30; clone size: NA
CDR3 protein: CASSKQGGDQPQHF; CDR3 DNA: TGTGCCAGCAGTAAACAGGGAGGGGATCAGCCCCAGCATTTT; J gene: TRBJ1-5; D gene: NA; V gene: TRBV2; clone size: NA
CDR3 protein: CASSERVGYGYTF; CDR3 DNA: TGTGCCAGCAGTGAACGGGTGGGCTATGGCTACACCTTC; J gene: TRBJ1-2; D gene: NA; V gene: TRBV25-1; clone size: NA
CDR3 protein: CVSSPKDRGSLNEQFF; CDR3 DNA: TGTGTCAGCAGCCCTAAGGACAGGGGATCCCTAAATGAGCAGTTCTTC; J gene: TRBJ2-1; D gene: TRBD1; V gene: TRBV7-2; clone size: few
CDR3 protein: CASSWLGTGTYEQYF; CDR3 DNA: TGTGCCAGCAGCTGGCTCGGGACAGGAACCTACGAGCAGTACTTC; J gene: TRBJ2-7; D gene: TRBD1; V gene: TRBV7-8; clone size: NA
CDR3 protein: CASSKEVEGRDYEQYF; CDR3 DNA: TGTGCCAGCAGCAAAGAGGTCGAGGGGAGGGATTACGAGCAGTACTTC; J gene: TRBJ2-7; D gene: NA; V gene: TRBV21-1; clone size: many
CDR3 protein: CASSQEGGGQGTSKAFF; CDR3 DNA: TGCGCCAGCAGCCAAGAAGGCGGGGGACAGGGGACGTCTAAAGCTTTCTTT; J gene: TRBJ1-1; D gene: TRBD1; V gene: TRBV4-3; clone size: few
CDR3 protein: CASSSFRIYGNTIYF; CDR3 DNA: TGTGCCAGCAGTTCTTTCAGGATATATGGAAACACCATATATTTT; J gene: TRBJ1-3; D gene: NA; V gene: TRBV12-3/TRBV12-4; clone size: NA
CDR3 protein: CASSQITGGGGYTF; CDR3 DNA: TGCGCCAGCAGCCAAATTACAGGGGGCGGAGGCTACACCTTC; J gene: TRBJ1-2; D gene: TRBD1; V gene: TRBV4-3; clone size: many
CDR3 protein: CASSLKATRDTDTQYF; CDR3 DNA: TGTGCCAGCAGCTTAAAGGCGACTAGGGACACAGATACGCAGTATTTT; J gene: TRBJ2-3; D gene: NA; V gene: TRBV7-2; clone size: many
CDR3 protein: CASSEFNSGANVLTF; CDR3 DNA: TGTGCCAGCAGTGAATTTAACTCTGGGGCCAACGTCCTGACTTTC; J gene: TRBJ2-6; D gene: NA; V gene: TRBV2; clone size: many
CDR3 protein: CASSAEGRSAFF; CDR3 DNA: TGTGCCAGCAGCGCCGAAGGTCGCAGTGCTTTCTTT; J gene: TRBJ1-1; D gene: NA; V gene: TRBV11-2; clone size: NA
CDR3 protein: CASSTPGSLVQYF; CDR3 DNA: TGTGCCAGCAGCACTCCCGGGAGCCTCGTCCAGTATTTT; J gene: TRBJ2-3; D gene: NA; V gene: TRBV7-2; clone size: many
CDR3 protein: CASSRDRSQETQYF; CDR3 DNA: TGTGCCAGCAGCCGGGACAGATCCCAAGAGACCCAGTACTTC; J gene: TRBJ2-5; D gene: TRBD1; V gene: TRBV7-9; clone size: few
CDR3 protein: CASSSTGFYGYTF; CDR3 DNA: TGCGCCAGCAGCTCGACAGGATTCTATGGCTACACCTTC; J gene: TRBJ1-2; D gene: NA; V gene: TRBV5-1; clone size: many
CDR3 protein: CASSMGGYNQPQHF; CDR3 DNA: TGTGCCAGCAGCATGGGGGGGTACAATCAGCCCCAGCATTTT; J gene: TRBJ1-5; D gene: NA; V gene: TRBV5-4; clone size: NA
CDR3 protein: CASSQVGQPVNSYEQYF; CDR3 DNA: TGTGCCAGCAGCCAAGTAGGTCAGCCTGTAAACTCCTACGAGCAGTACTTC; J gene: TRBJ2-7; D gene: NA; V gene: TRBV3-1; clone size: NA
CDR3 protein: CSASGQGRNYGYTF; CDR3 DNA: TGCAGTGCTAGCGGACAGGGGAGAAACTATGGCTACACCTTC; J gene: TRBJ1-2; D gene: TRBD1; V gene: TRBV20-1; clone size: many
CDR3 protein: CSARQGAYEQYF; CDR3 DNA: TGCAGTGCACGACAGGGCGCCTACGAGCAGTACTTC; J gene: TRBJ2-7; D gene: TRBD1; V gene: TRBV20-1; clone size: NA
CDR3 protein: CASSPQTYGEQFF; CDR3 DNA: TGTGCCAGCAGTCCCCAAACGTACGGTGAGCAGTTCTTC; J gene: TRBJ2-1; D gene: NA; V gene: TRBV12-3/TRBV12-4; clone size: many
CDR3 protein: CASNTGDRHEYGYTF; CDR3 DNA: TGTGCCAGCAACACAGGGGACAGACACGAATATGGCTACACCTTC; J gene: TRBJ1-2; D gene: TRBD1; V gene: TRBV7-9; clone size: NA
CDR3 protein: CASSPGQFTGELFF; CDR3 DNA: TGTGCCAGCAGTCCGGGACAGTTTACCGGGGAGCTGTTTTTT; J gene: TRBJ2-2; D gene: TRBD1; V gene: TRBV12-3/TRBV12-4; clone size: NA
CDR3 protein: CAWGPGQLNTEAFF; CDR3 DNA: TGTGCCTGGGGCCCGGGACAGCTGAACACTGAAGCTTTCTTT; J gene: TRBJ1-1; D gene: TRBD1; V gene: TRBV30; clone size: NA
CDR3 protein: CASRGGGVGTQYF; CDR3 DNA: TGTGCCAGCAGGGGCGGGGGAGTGGGTACGCAGTATTTT; J gene: TRBJ2-3; D gene: TRBD2; V gene: TRBV6-5; clone size: many
CDR3 protein: CASREIRESQYF; CDR3 DNA: TGTGCCAGCAGAGAAATCAGGGAATCGCAGTATTTT; J gene: TRBJ2-3; D gene: NA; V gene: TRBV6-1; clone size: many
CDR3 protein: CSVEWDREQYF; CDR3 DNA: TGCAGCGTCGAATGGGACCGCGAGCAGTACTTC; J gene: TRBJ2-7; D gene: NA; V gene: TRBV29-1; clone size: many
CDR3 protein: CASSFSVYEQYF; CDR3 DNA: TGTGCCAGCAGTTTTAGCGTCTACGAGCAGTACTTC; J gene: TRBJ2-7; D gene: NA; V gene: TRBV12-3/TRBV12-4; clone size: NA
CDR3 protein: CSGTGGWITEAFF; CDR3 DNA: TGCAGCGGGACAGGGGGTTGGATAACTGAAGCTTTCTTT; J gene: TRBJ1-1; D gene: TRBD1; V gene: TRBV29-1; clone size: NA
CDR3 protein: CASVSRRGGNTEAFF; CDR3 DNA: TGTGCCAGCGTTTCCCGCCGAGGGGGGAACACTGAAGCTTTCTTT; J gene: TRBJ1-1; D gene: NA; V gene: TRBV7-2; clone size: NA
CDR3 protein: CASSQVSGGQGEQFF; CDR3 DNA: TGCGCCAGCAGCCAAGTGAGCGGGGGCCAGGGTGAGCAGTTCTTC; J gene: TRBJ2-1; D gene: TRBD2; V gene: TRBV4-3; clone size: many
CDR3 protein: CAISESRDRLYNEQFF; CDR3 DNA: TGTGCCATCAGTGAGTCCAGGGACAGGCTCTACAATGAGCAGTTCTTC; J gene: TRBJ2-1; D gene: TRBD1; V gene: TRBV10-3; clone size: NA
CDR3 protein: CASSLVASAPETQYF; CDR3 DNA: TGTGCCAGCAGCTTAGTCGCTAGCGCCCCAGAGACCCAGTACTTC; J gene: TRBJ2-5; D gene: NA; V gene: TRBV7-7; clone size: many
CDR3 protein: CASSSPRGGWEQFF; CDR3 DNA: TGTGCCAGCAGCTCGCCCCGCGGCGGATGGGAGCAGTTCTTC; J gene: TRBJ2-1; D gene: NA; V gene: TRBV7-2; clone size: few